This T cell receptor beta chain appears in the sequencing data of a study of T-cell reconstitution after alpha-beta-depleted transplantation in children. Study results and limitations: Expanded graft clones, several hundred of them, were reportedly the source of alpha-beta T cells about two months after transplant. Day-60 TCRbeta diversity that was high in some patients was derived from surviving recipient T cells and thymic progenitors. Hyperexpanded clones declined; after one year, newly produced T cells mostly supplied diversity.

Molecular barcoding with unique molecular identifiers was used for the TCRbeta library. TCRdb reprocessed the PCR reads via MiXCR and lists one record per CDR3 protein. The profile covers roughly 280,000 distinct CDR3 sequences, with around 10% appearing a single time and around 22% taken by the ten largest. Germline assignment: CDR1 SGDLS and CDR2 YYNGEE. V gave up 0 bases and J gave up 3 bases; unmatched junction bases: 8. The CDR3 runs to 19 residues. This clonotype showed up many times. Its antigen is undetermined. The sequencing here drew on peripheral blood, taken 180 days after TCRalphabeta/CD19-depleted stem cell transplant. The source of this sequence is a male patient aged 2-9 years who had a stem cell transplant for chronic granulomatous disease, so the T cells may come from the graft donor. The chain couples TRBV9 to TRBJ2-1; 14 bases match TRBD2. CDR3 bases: TGTGCCAGCAGCGTAGGTTCGACTAGCGGGGGGGCGGACTACAATGAGCAGTTCTTC. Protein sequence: CASSVGSTSGGADYNEQFF.